This T cell receptor beta chain comes out of a study of blood T cells in healthy people across ages. The wider study: About one barcoded beta molecule per two T cells was the capture yield of template switching.

The CDR3 totals 13 residues. The V gene lost 5 bases and the J gene lost 11 bases, with 18 bases spanning the gap. The V gene's germline CDR1 is SEHNR and CDR2 FQNEAQ (reference sequence). PCR was performed a second time for roughly 7 to 12 cycles using a sample-barcoded 5' primer and a J-beta primer mix. Using its own MiXCR run on the 5' RACE reads, TCRdb lists one record per CDR3 protein. The repertoire holds 540,000 or so distinct CDR3 sequences, with 27% as singletons. Notes on the study in general: While age rose, TCR beta diversity per million T cells dropped in a roughly linear way. Using unsorted PBMCs precluded a conclusive naive versus antigen-experienced comparison.

Concerning this clonotype itself: Its antigen is undetermined.

The TCR sequence derives from a woman in her sixties or seventies in good health. The sequenced sample was blood. This chain uses TRBV7-9 with TRBJ2-5, with D tentatively TRBD1 or TRBD2 (5 bases each). The CDR3 nucleotides read TGTGCCAGCAGCGACGGGGCGTTCAAGGGGCAGTACTTC. Encoded protein: CASSDGAFKGQYF.